This T cell receptor (beta chain) was captured in a study of control samples from healthy donors and cancer patients. Clones were sequenced by immunoSEQ multiplex PCR, and TCRdb holds only the in-frame ones, with some missing. The table lists just over 150,000 clones, about 94% of them singletons, with about 8.5% in the top ten. Sequenced sample: blood. The sequence derives from a woman aged 40 to 50 in good health.

CDR3 coding DNA: TGTGCCAGCAGTTTCGGAGGGGCGATGAACACTGAAGCTTTCTTT. Protein product: CASSFGGAMNTEAFF. V usage is TRBV6-6 and J usage is TRBJ1-1; tentative D call: TRBD1 (5 bases). CDR1 MNHNY and CDR2 SVGAGI come from the germline V gene (reference sequence). Trimming stripped 4 bases from V and 0 bases from J, with 12 bases between. The CDR3 runs to 15 residues.